This TCR beta chain was sequenced during a study of cytomegalovirus exposure and HLA in healthy donors. In the study overall: Out of 150 million to 200 million T cells, an earlier analysis found over 100 million unique TCR beta sequences in total. For the roughly 400 genotyped donors, 75% to 90% fell within the Caucasian-associated ancestry cluster.

Between the trimmed V and J ends, which lost 5 bases and 0 bases, there was a span of 17 bases. Germline V CDR1 and CDR2: SEHNR, FQNEAQ (reference sequence). The CDR3 has 16 residues. Study-wide results and caveats: Later analysis revealed greater clonal expansion in HLA-associated TCR beta chains than in equally common others. Under 20,000 TCR beta sequences were associated with HLA alleles at 0.05 false discovery rate in a later analysis.

Both 60 Vbeta primers and 13 Jbeta primers went into the PCR. The data were produced by immunoSEQ multiplex PCR, yet TCRdb's version contains in-frame clones alone and is incomplete. The data show approximately 150,000 clones, approximately 72% seen once. With regard to this clone: The antigen is unknown.

This chain links TRBV7-9 with TRBJ2-7, with D possibly being TRBD2 (5 bases). The source of this sequence is a man aged 40-49 years in good health and CMV-seronegative. The sequencing sample was made of PBMCs. The CDR3 DNA is TGTGCCAGCAGCGTCGGCTCCGGGAAAAGCTCCTACGAGCAGTACTTC. Its protein is CASSVGSGKSSYEQYF. Supplemented by reference TRBV7-9 and TRBJ2-7, the full variable domain reads DTGVSQNPRHKITKRGQNVTFRCDPISEHNRLYWYRQTLGQGPEFLTYFQNEAQLEKSRLLSDRFSAERPKGSFSTLEIQRTEQGDSAMYLCASSVGSGKSSYEQYFGPGTRLTVT.